The 17 T cell receptor beta chains reported below all come from one sample, sequenced in a study of blood T cell repertoires in COVID-19. Produced via immunoSEQ multiplex PCR; TCRdb's table is partial and in-frame only. Among about 88,000 clones, about 90% were seen once, and the ten largest hold over 6.5%. The sequencing input was peripheral blood. These receptors all stem from a young man with COVID-19, enrolled during active disease.

The V call is TRBV28, the J call TRBJ2-3; 7 nucleotides match TRBD2. The CDR3 covers 16 residues. Germline values: CDR1 MDHEN, CDR2 SYDVKM. The V gene end was trimmed by 6 bases and the J gene end by 0 bases; junction bases not matched to a gene: 9. This chain's CDR3 is CASSPGGRPSTDTQYF. CDR3 bases: TGTGCCAGCAGCCCGGGGGGAAGGCCCAGCACAGATACGCAGTATTTT.

The chain recombines TRBV27 with TRBJ2-5, with 9 positions matching TRBD2. The CDR3 runs 13 residues. CDR1 is MNHEY, CDR2 SMNVEV, per germline (reference sequence). The trim removed 3 bases at V and 14 bases at J, leaving 10 bases unmatched. Here the CDR3 DNA reads TGTGCCAGCAGTTTCTCAGAAGCTAGCGGGACATACTTC. It is translated as CASSFSEASGTYF.

This clone was found a few times. V usage is TRBV29-1 and J usage is TRBJ2-7, with D perhaps TRBD1 (6 bases). CDR3 length equals 13 residues. V dropped 7 bases and J dropped 4 bases, with 17 bases sitting between them. Looked up from germline, CDR1 is SQVTM and CDR2 is ANQGSEA. CDR3 DNA sequence: TGCAGCGCCACCGACAGGTCTCGATACGAGCAGTACTTC. Protein product: CSATDRSRYEQYF.

The chain combines TRBV25-1 with TRBJ2-5; tentatively, D is TRBD2 (7 bases). CDR1 is MGHDK, CDR2 SYGVNS, per germline. This CDR3 has 13 residues. Trimming left V 2 bases short and J 4 bases short, with 8 bases between. The CDR3 spells CASSERGAETQYF. The CDR3 nucleotides read TGTGCCAGCAGTGAACGGGGGGCAGAGACCCAGTACTTC.

V and J are TRBV9 and TRBJ2-1; D not certain. The CDR3 covers 15 residues. Germline V lookup: CDR1 SGDLS, CDR2 YYNGEE. Trimming shortened V by 3 bases and J by 8 bases, and 18 bases separated the two germline ends. The CDR3 region is CASSAGASSVDEQFF. As DNA, the CDR3 is TGTGCCAGCAGCGCCGGAGCTAGTTCAGTTGATGAGCAGTTCTTC.

The genes are TRBV9 and TRBJ2-1, with 14 bases matching TRBD2. The germline gives CDR1 SGDLS, CDR2 YYNGEE. With V trimmed by 3 bases and J by 0 bases, 5 bases remained unmatched. CDR3 length equals 18 residues. The CDR3 nucleotides read TGTGCCAGCAGCGGCGAGACTAGCGGGAGGGTCTCCTACAATGAGCAGTTCTTC. Its translation is CASSGETSGRVSYNEQFF.

The rearrangement links TRBV7-8 to TRBJ1-6; 7 positions match TRBD1. Losses at the gene ends were 3 bases for V and 8 bases for J; bases not matched to a gene: 13. The CDR3 contains 17 residues. CDR1 and CDR2 from the germline V gene are SGHVS and FQNEAQ. The CDR3 loop reads CASSFTADRRRDSPLHF. DNA for the CDR3: TGTGCCAGCAGCTTTACTGCGGACAGGAGGAGGGATTCACCCCTCCACTTT.

The rearrangement links TRBV7-2 to TRBJ1-2; 8 positions agree with TRBD1. Germline CDR1 is SGHTA and CDR2 is FQGNSA. There are 13 residues in the CDR3. The V gene end was trimmed by 4 bases and the J gene end by 8 bases; junction bases not matched to a gene: 6. The chain's CDR3 is CASSSTGVEGYTF. The CDR3 DNA follows: TGTGCCAGCAGCTCGACAGGGGTGGAAGGCTACACCTTC.

This clone occurred a few times. The J gene is TRBJ1-6, the V gene TRBV6-5; TRBD1 aligns across 10 bases. Trimming cost V 6 bases and J 9 bases; bases outside gene matches: 5. This CDR3 has 14 residues. Germline loops: CDR1 MNHEY, CDR2 SVGAGI. The CDR3 DNA reads TGTGCCAGCAGCCTCGGACAGGGGGTTTCACCCCTCCACTTT. Amino acids: CASSLGQGVSPLHF.

This clone was counted a single time. The J gene is TRBJ1-2, the V gene TRBV24-1; D uncertain. The ends were cut back, 3 bases at V and 6 bases at J, with 10 bases in the middle. The length of the CDR3 is 13 residues. Germline V gives CDR1 KGHDR, CDR2 SFDVKD. The CDR3 region has the DNA TGTGCCACCAGTGATCCTACAGAGCATGGCTACACCTTC. The encoded protein is CATSDPTEHGYTF.

The count of this clone is one. The chain joins TRBV27 to TRBJ2-5; D gene unclear. This CDR3 is 13 amino acids long. Trimming took 0 bases from V and 6 from J, leaving 8 bases between them. Germline lookup yields CDR1 MNHEY and CDR2 SMNVEV (reference sequence). CDR3 in DNA: TGTGCCAGCAGTTTATCGGCTGAACAGACCCAGTACTTC. The encoded protein is CASSLSAEQTQYF.

The chain is built from TRBV5-1 and TRBJ2-7, with TRBD1 as a possible D gene (5 bases). V shed 3 bases and J shed 0 bases, with 10 bases lying between them. Looked up from germline, CDR1 is SGHRS and CDR2 is YFSETQ. The CDR3 loop spans 14 amino acids. The CDR3 spells CASSSLQGSYEQYF. As DNA, the CDR3 is TGCGCCAGCAGCTCTCTGCAGGGCTCCTACGAGCAGTACTTC.

The genes are TRBV27 and TRBJ2-1; 7 bases line up with TRBD2. CDR3 length: 13 amino acids. The ends lost 5 bases at V and 9 bases at J; junction bases unmatched: 7. CDR1 MNHEY and CDR2 SMNVEV come from the germline V gene (reference sequence). CDR3: CASSPLLAIEQFF. In nucleotides, the CDR3 is TGTGCCAGCAGTCCCCTACTAGCGATTGAGCAGTTCTTC.

This chain joins TRBV19 and TRBJ2-5, with TRBD1 identical over 10 bases. The CDR3 is 16 amino acids. Germline V gene data show CDR1 as LNHDA and CDR2 as SQIVND (reference sequence). Losses at the gene ends were 7 bases for V and 2 bases for J; bases not matched to a gene: 10. CDR3 protein: CASNARDRGFQETQYF. Written as DNA, the CDR3 is TGTGCCAGTAACGCCCGGGACAGGGGCTTTCAAGAGACCCAGTACTTC.

This chain joins TRBV12-3 or TRBV12-4 and TRBJ2-1; D might be TRBD2 (6 bases). The CDR3 is 11 residues long. The germline V and J ends were trimmed by 3 bases and 14 bases, with 11 bases remaining between them. CDR3 protein: CASSFGTREFF. In DNA, the CDR3 is TGTGCCAGCAGTTTCGGGACTCGGGAGTTCTTC.

V usage is TRBV11-2 and J usage is TRBJ2-5; tentatively, D is TRBD2 (6 bases). Germline CDR1 is SGHAT and CDR2 is FQNNGV. The CDR3 is made up of 14 amino acids. V was shortened by 5 bases and J by 4 bases, with 14 bases between the two germline ends. CDR3 loop: CASSPPTRTETQYF. CDR3 bases: TGTGCCAGCAGCCCCCCGACTAGGACAGAGACCCAGTACTTC.

The CDR3 coding sequence is TGTGCCTGGAAGATTCTAGCGGGTTCAGACGCGTACAATGAGCAGTTCTTC. It specifies CAWKILAGSDAYNEQFF. V is TRBV30 and J is TRBJ2-1; 8 bases match TRBD2. The V and J ends lost 4 bases and 4 bases, in that order; junction bases with no gene match: 15. Germline CDR1 and CDR2: GTSNPN and SVGIG (reference sequence). The CDR3 length is 17 residues.